This TCR beta chain is drawn from a study of human T cells and chemical hapten exposure. Time point: patch test 1, 2 weeks after DPC sensitization. Treatment described: therapeutic diphenylcyclopropenone sensitization with weekly scalp DPC. This CDR3 comprises 15 residues. Trimming left V 1 base short and J 1 base short, with 6 bases between. Germline V gene sequence: CDR1 SGHKS, CDR2 YYEKEE (reference sequence). This clonotype was observed many times. Each CDR3 protein is one row after TCRdb ran MiXCR on the RACE reads. The sample consists of 80,000 to 100,000 distinct CDR3 sequences, 9.5% to 15% of them appearing once.

This chain links TRBV5-5 with TRBJ2-6, with D unclear. The sequencing used whole blood, collected in connection with sensitization to the hapten diphenylcyclopropenone (DPC). The TCR comes from a woman between 35 and 50 years old with alopecia areata. Some clones in this sample may be carry-over from other donors' samples. DNA for the CDR3: TGTGCCAGCAGCTTGTCCGGGTCTGGGGCCAACGTCCTGACTTTC. Encoded protein: CASSLSGSGANVLTF. Filled out from reference TRBV5-5 and TRBJ2-6, the complete variable domain reads DAGVTQSPTHLIKTRGQQVTLRCSPISGHKSVSWYQQVLGQGPQFIFQYYEKEERGRGNFPDRFSARQFPNYSSELNVNALLLGDSALYLCASSLSGSGANVLTFGAGSRLTVL.